This T cell receptor (beta chain) emerged from a study of chemoradiotherapy in HPV16-positive cancers. Study-level findings and limits: Candidate HPV-specific clones and E7-related TCR motifs grew in tumor during treatment.

Using immunoSEQ multiplex PCR, the repertoire was profiled, and TCRdb retains in-frame clones only, with some absent. This sample has about 16,000 clones, with 60% to 80% found just once. This CDR3 region has 13 residues. The germline V and J ends were trimmed by 0 bases and 4 bases, with 8 bases remaining between them. Per germline, CDR1 SGHNT and CDR2 YYREEE (reference sequence). This clone was observed a handful of times. Its antigen is undetermined. Other DNA sequences from this sample encode an identical CDR3 as well. The sequencing here drew on tumor tissue, taken from a patient who underwent chemoradiotherapy. The chain carries TRBV5-4 and TRBJ2-7, with D possibly being TRBD1 (6 bases). This receptor was identified in a human donor with HPV-associated anogenital cancer. CDR3 sequence reads: CASSLEQGYEQYF. CDR3 DNA sequence: TGTGCCAGCAGCTTGGAACAGGGTTACGAGCAGTACTTC.